What follows are 20 T cell receptor beta chains derived from one specimen sequenced in a study of T cell responses to AZD1222 COVID-19 vaccine (dated by TCRdb to 2020 to 2022). The sample's time point label, decoded: about 28 days (+/-7) after the second vaccine dose. The library came from the immunoSEQ multiplex PCR assay. TCRdb obtained this table from immuneACCESS and retained in-frame rearrangements with V and J assigned. These tables miss some clones; where compared with another copy, unresolved V genes account for less than half of the shortfall, and the remainder is unexplained. For this sample the table gives around 140,000 clones, of which around 90% were detected only once. The ten largest clonotypes hold approximately 3.6% of the sample. Source: peripheral blood, taken 28 days after the second AZD1222 dose. Receptors were obtained from an adult who received the AZD1222 COVID-19 vaccine.

This clone has just one count. The chain employs TRBV30 and TRBJ2-5; the D is unclear. Germline loops: CDR1 GTSNPN, CDR2 SVGIG (reference sequence). The CDR3 is made up of 15 amino acids. Trimming shortened V by 0 bases and J by 5 bases, and 16 bases separated the two germline ends. CDR3 DNA sequence: TGTGCCTGGAGTGTACTGCTCGGCCGCCGGGAGACCCAGTACTTC. Translation gives CAWSVLLGRRETQYF. Variable domain in full (rest from reference TRBV30 and TRBJ2-5): SQTIHQWPATLVQPVGSPLSLECTVEGTSNPNLYWYRQAAGRGLQLLFYSVGIGQISSEVPQNLSASRPQDRQFILSSKKLLLSDSGFYLCAWSVLLGRRETQYFGPGTRLLVL.

The chain uses TRBV19 and TRBJ1-1; D not resolved. The CDR3 is 13 amino acids. Germline V gene sequence: CDR1 LNHDA, CDR2 SQIVND (reference sequence). Trimming shortened V by 6 bases and J by 2 bases, and 10 bases separated the two germline ends. CDR3 region: CASSRLYNTEAFF. CDR3 in DNA: TGTGCCAGTAGCAGGCTTTATAACACTGAAGCTTTCTTT. Looking up the rest from reference TRBV19 and TRBJ1-1 gives the full variable domain: DGGITQSPKYLFRKEGQNVTLSCEQNLNHDAMYWYRQDPGQGLRLIYYSQIVNDFQKGDIAEGYSVSREKKESFPLTVTSAQKNPTAFYLCASSRLYNTEAFFGQGTRLTVV.

The gene calls are TRBV4-2 and TRBJ2-7, with 13 bases that match TRBD2. CDR1 is LGHNA and CDR2 is YNFKEQ in the germline V gene. The ends lost 4 bases at V and 3 bases at J; junction bases unmatched: 3. The length of the CDR3 is 15 residues. The CDR3 DNA reads TGTGCCAGCAGCCGCCGGACTAGCGGGAGCTACGAGCAGTACTTC. Protein: CASSRRTSGSYEQYF.

There are a few counts of this clone. The CDR3 sequence is CASSLGGTHQHF. In DNA, the CDR3 is TGTGCCAGCAGTTTGGGAGGGACACACCAGCATTTT. V and J are TRBV12-3 or TRBV12-4 and TRBJ1-5, with D possibly matching TRBD1 (6 bases). Trimming pared 3 bases from V and 12 bases from J, leaving 12 bases between. The CDR3 contains 12 residues.

The chain couples TRBV19 to TRBJ2-2; TRBD1 is a possible D gene (6 bases). The length of the CDR3 is 14 residues. V gave up 7 bases and J gave up 3 bases, with 12 bases separating them. The germline V gene encodes CDR1 LNHDA and CDR2 SQIVND (reference sequence). The CDR3, as DNA: TGTGCCAGTAAAGTGGACAGCGACACCGGGGAGCTGTTTTTT. As protein: CASKVDSDTGELFF.

The J gene is TRBJ2-1, the V gene TRBV11-2, with 11 bases aligning to TRBD2. The CDR3 consists of 16 residues. V lost 5 bases and J lost 4; bases outside the gene matches: 7. The germline V gene encodes CDR1 SGHAT and CDR2 FQNNGV. CDR3 sequence: CASSRPTSGTYNEQFF. The CDR3 DNA is TGTGCCAGCAGCCGACCGACTAGCGGGACATACAATGAGCAGTTCTTC.

V and J are TRBV11-3 and TRBJ2-7; D is ambiguous. CDR1 and CDR2 (germline): SGHNT, YENEEA. V lost 2 bases and J lost 5, with 4 bases in between. The CDR3 loop spans 11 amino acids. The CDR3 sequence is CASSLSDEQYF. The CDR3 coding sequence is TGTGCCAGCAGCTTAAGCGACGAGCAGTACTTC.

CDR3 in amino acids: CASSLGGTAGTEAFF. CDR3 nucleotide sequence: TGTGCCAGCAGTTTAGGGGGGACAGCGGGCACTGAAGCTTTCTTT. The chain couples TRBV6-6 to TRBJ1-1; 7 positions match TRBD1. This CDR3 is 15 amino acids long. From germline, CDR1 is MNHNY and CDR2 SVGAGI (reference sequence). The junction had 9 bases not matched to a gene; V was cut back by 4 bases and J by 4 bases.

This chain joins TRBV6-4 and TRBJ2-5, with 10 bases aligning to TRBD1. V lost 3 bases to trimming and J lost 7 bases; unmatched junction nucleotides: 11. The CDR3 extends over 16 amino acids. Germline V lookup: CDR1 MRHNA, CDR2 SNTAGT. In DNA form, the CDR3 reads TGTGCCAGCAGTGAGCCACCGGGACAGGGGTTCGGGACCCAGTACTTC. Translation: CASSEPPGQGFGTQYF.

The genes are TRBV2 and TRBJ2-3; 9 nucleotides agree with TRBD1. Germline trimming cut 6 bases from V and 6 bases from J; bases unmatched to any gene: 10. Germline CDR1 is SNHLY and CDR2 is FYNNEI. This CDR3 has 15 amino acids. The CDR3 protein is CASRRTGDRVDTQYF. DNA for the CDR3: TGTGCCAGCAGGAGGACAGGGGATAGGGTTGATACGCAGTATTTT. The variable domain in full, completed from reference TRBV2 and TRBJ2-3, reads EPEVTQTPSHQVTQMGQEVILRCVPISNHLYFYWYRQILGQKVEFLVSFYNNEISEKSEIFDDQFSVERPDGSNFTLKIRSTKLEDSAMYFCASRRTGDRVDTQYFGPGTRLTVL.

Worth noting for this clone: The sample holds other DNA sequences that translate to the same CDR3. The rearrangement links TRBV2 to TRBJ2-5; D not certain. The germline V gene encodes CDR1 SNHLY and CDR2 FYNNEI. Deletions cut 6 bases from V and 4 bases from J, with 6 bases between. The CDR3 runs to 11 residues. CDR3 DNA sequence: TGTGCCAGCAGCCCAACAGAGACCCAGTACTTC. This codes for CASSPTETQYF.

The rearrangement uses TRBV6-5 and TRBJ2-1, with 7 nucleotides matching TRBD2. In germline, CDR1 is MNHEY, CDR2 SVGAGI. Trimming cost V 7 bases and J 9 bases; bases outside gene matches: 12. This CDR3 comprises 14 residues. This CDR3 is CASNTVRGRGEQFF. CDR3 coding DNA: TGTGCCAGCAATACCGTGCGGGGGAGGGGTGAGCAGTTCTTC.

The V gene is TRBV5-5, the J gene TRBJ2-1; tentative D call: TRBD2 (6 bases). The V gene's germline CDR1 is SGHKS and CDR2 YYEKEE (reference sequence). Trimming took 4 bases from V and 3 from J, leaving 23 bases between them. The CDR3 is made up of 18 amino acids. This CDR3 reads CASSPGAESGGIYNEQFF. The CDR3 DNA reads TGTGCCAGCAGCCCGGGAGCCGAATCCGGCGGCATCTACAATGAGCAGTTCTTC.

This chain connects TRBV6-2 or TRBV6-3 to TRBJ2-2, with 7 bases that match TRBD1. Germline CDR1 is MNHEY and CDR2 is SVGEGT. The CDR3 consists of 16 residues. V dropped 2 bases and J dropped 4; count of bases not matched to a gene: 7. CDR3 sequence: CASSYEGTVGTGELFF. In DNA form, the CDR3 reads TGTGCCAGCAGTTACGAGGGGACAGTTGGCACCGGGGAGCTGTTTTTT.

The chain combines TRBV5-4 with TRBJ1-4; possible D gene TRBD1, 5 bases. This CDR3 spans 15 amino acids. Germline values: CDR1 SGHNT, CDR2 YYREEE (reference sequence). V lost 4 bases and J 3 bases, leaving 13 bases between the germline ends. CDR3 amino acids: CASSLLGTPNEKLFF. In DNA, the CDR3 is TGTGCCAGCAGCCTCCTAGGGACTCCTAATGAAAAACTGTTTTTT.

The chain links TRBV4-3 to TRBJ2-1; D is unclear. V gave up 0 bases and J gave up 4 bases, with 7 bases separating them. The germline gives CDR1 LGHNA, CDR2 YSLEER. CDR3 length: 14 residues. The DNA for the CDR3 is TGCGCCAGCAGCCAAGACGTCACTTACAATGAGCAGTTCTTC. It specifies CASSQDVTYNEQFF.

The chain recombines TRBV6-6 with TRBJ2-1; 8 bases agree with TRBD2. The CDR3 runs to 17 residues. V lost 5 bases and J lost 0; bases outside the gene matches: 9. Germline V gene data show CDR1 as MNHNY and CDR2 as SVGAGI (reference sequence). CDR3 region: CASSQSPSGYSYNEQFF. The CDR3 coding sequence is TGTGCCAGCAGTCAATCACCTAGCGGGTACTCCTACAATGAGCAGTTCTTC.

The rearrangement links TRBV6-5 to TRBJ2-5; TRBD2 aligns across 7 bases. V lost 9 bases, J lost 2 bases, and 9 bases stayed unmatched. From germline, CDR1 is MNHEY and CDR2 SVGAGI. The CDR3 is made up of 14 amino acids. In nucleotides, the CDR3 is TGTGCCAGTGGCGTGGTGCGGGGGCAAGAGACCCAGTACTTC. It yields the protein CASGVVRGQETQYF.

This clone was recorded many times. The V and J genes are TRBV4-2 and TRBJ2-7, with 7 bases lining up with TRBD2. With V trimmed by 0 bases and J by 2 bases, 7 bases remained unmatched. Germline V gives CDR1 LGHNA, CDR2 YNFKEQ. This CDR3 contains 16 residues. CDR3 region: CASSQEFSGLTYEQYF. The CDR3 DNA is TGTGCCAGCAGCCAAGAGTTTAGCGGGTTAACCTACGAGCAGTACTTC.

This chain uses TRBV12-5 with TRBJ2-3; no firm D call. The CDR3 loop spans 16 amino acids. The V gene lost 1 base and the J gene lost 1 base, with 12 bases spanning the gap. Germline values: CDR1 LGHNT, CDR2 FRNRAP. CDR3 region: CASGLGLGWGTDTQYF. The CDR3 coding sequence is TGTGCTAGTGGTTTGGGACTCGGCTGGGGCACAGATACGCAGTATTTT. The variable domain in full, completed from reference TRBV12-5 and TRBJ2-3, reads DARVTQTPRHKVTEMGQEVTMRCQPILGHNTVFWYRQTMMQGLELLAYFRNRAPLDDSGMPKDRFSAEMPDATLATLKIQPSEPRDSAVYFCASGLGLGWGTDTQYFGPGTRLTVL.